This T cell receptor beta chain comes out of a study of blood T cell repertoires in COVID-19. Background on the study: Specimens from acute and convalescent COVID-19 originated in the United States, Italy and Spain. T cells, B-cell-depleted T cells, or PBMCs provided the cDNA or gDNA that served as material.

CDR1 is SGDLS, CDR2 YYNGEE, per germline. The length of the CDR3 is 13 residues. Trimming cost V 3 bases and J 5 bases, with 11 bases left between them. Original processing methods: Reference gene primer amplification yielded estimated nucleated cell counts. Sequencing used immunoSEQ multiplex PCR; TCRdb keeps in-frame clones, though not all of them. From that table come the V and J calls and clone size; the DNA was used to work out D and trimming. The sample shows more than 85,000 clones, approximately 87% of them seen only once. The sequence was collected from a woman between 45 and 65 years old with acute or convalescent COVID-19. Material for sequencing was peripheral blood. The chain joins TRBV9 to TRBJ1-2, with a tentative D call TRBD1 (6 bases). CDR3 in DNA: TGTGCCAGCAGCGATACAGGACAGTATGGCTACACCTTC. Its translation is CASSDTGQYGYTF.